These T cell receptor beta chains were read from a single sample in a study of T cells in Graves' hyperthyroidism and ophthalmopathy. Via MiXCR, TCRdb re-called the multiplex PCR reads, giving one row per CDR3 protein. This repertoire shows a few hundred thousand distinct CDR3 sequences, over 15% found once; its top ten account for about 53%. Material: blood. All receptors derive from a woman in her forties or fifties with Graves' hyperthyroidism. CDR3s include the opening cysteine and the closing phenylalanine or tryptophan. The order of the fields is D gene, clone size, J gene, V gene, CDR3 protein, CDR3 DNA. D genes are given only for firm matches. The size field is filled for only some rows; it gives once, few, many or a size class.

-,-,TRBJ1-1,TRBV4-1,CASSQGWGLPTEAFF,TGCGCCAGCAGCCAAGGGTGGGGGCTGCCCACTGAAGCTTTCTTT
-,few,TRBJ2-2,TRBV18,CASSRGQQDTGELFF,TGTGCCAGCTCGCGAGGGCAGCAGGACACCGGGGAGCTGTTTTTT
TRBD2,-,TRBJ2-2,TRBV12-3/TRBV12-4,CASSPGLAGLYTGELFF,TGTGCCAGCAGTCCTGGACTAGCGGGATTGTACACCGGGGAGCTGTTTTTT
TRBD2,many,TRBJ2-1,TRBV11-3,CASSLEGTSGSRQFF,TGTGCCAGCAGCTTAGAAGGGACTAGCGGGAGTCGGCAGTTCTTC
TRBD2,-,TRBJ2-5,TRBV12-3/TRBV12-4,CASSLTSVTQYF,TGTGCCAGCAGTTTAACTAGCGTGACCCAGTACTTC
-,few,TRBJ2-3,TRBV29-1,CSTRDPNTDTQYF,TGCAGCACCCGGGACCCAAACACAGATACGCAGTATTTT
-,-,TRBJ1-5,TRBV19,CASSRRQEMWSNQPQHF,TGTGCCAGTAGTCGGCGACAGGAGATGTGGAGCAATCAGCCCCAGCATTTT
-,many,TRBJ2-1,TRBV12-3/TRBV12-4,CASSAYNEQFF,TGTGCCAGCAGTGCATACAATGAGCAGTTCTTC
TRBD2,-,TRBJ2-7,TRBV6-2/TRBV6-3,CASGQLADNYEQYF,TGTGCCAGCGGCCAACTAGCGGATAACTACGAGCAGTACTTC
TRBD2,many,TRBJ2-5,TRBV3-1,CASSHPGLGILETQYF,TGTGCCAGCAGCCATCCGGGACTAGGGATACTGGAGACCCAGTACTTC
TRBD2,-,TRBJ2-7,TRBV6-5,CASSFDRLAVSYEQYF,TGTGCCAGCAGTTTCGATCGACTAGCGGTCTCCTACGAGCAGTACTTC
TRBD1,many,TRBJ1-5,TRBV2,CASSKRQGDQPQHF,TGTGCCAGCAGTAAAAGACAGGGGGACCAGCCCCAGCATTTT
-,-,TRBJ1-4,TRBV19,CASSIGPGANEKLFF,TGTGCCAGTAGTATAGGTCCGGGAGCTAATGAAAAACTGTTTTTT
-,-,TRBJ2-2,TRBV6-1,CAPQDTNTGELFF,TGTGCGCCCCAGGATACGAACACCGGGGAGCTGTTTTTT
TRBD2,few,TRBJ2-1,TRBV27,CASRIIAGGPLDEQFF,TGTGCCAGCAGGATAATAGCGGGAGGGCCTCTAGATGAGCAGTTCTTC
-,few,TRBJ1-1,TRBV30,CAWSHQAVTEAFF,TGTGCCTGGAGTCACCAAGCGGTCACTGAAGCTTTCTTT
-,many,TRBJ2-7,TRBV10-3,CAISLPDSLEQYF,TGTGCCATCAGCCTGCCGGACAGCCTCGAGCAGTACTTC
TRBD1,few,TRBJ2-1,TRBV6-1,CATAGGPSSYNEQFF,TGTGCCACCGCAGGGGGTCCTAGCTCTTACAATGAGCAGTTCTTC
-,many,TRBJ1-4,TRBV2,CASSPQRATNEKLFF,TGTGCCAGCAGTCCGCAGAGAGCAACTAATGAAAAACTGTTTTTT
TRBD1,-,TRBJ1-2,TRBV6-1,CASSGSPGGSYGYTF,TGTGCCAGCAGTGGATCTCCAGGGGGTTCCTATGGCTACACCTTC
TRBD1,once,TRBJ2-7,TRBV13,CASVRQGTYEQCF,TGTGCCAGCGTTAGACAGGGGACCTACGAGCAGTGCTTC
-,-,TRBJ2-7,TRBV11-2,CASSSTRGESSYEQYF,TGTGCCAGCAGCTCCACCAGGGGGGAAAGCTCCTACGAGCAGTACTTC
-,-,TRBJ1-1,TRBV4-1,CASSQGGGYTEAFF,TGCGCCAGCAGCCAAGGAGGGGGATACACTGAAGCTTTCTTT
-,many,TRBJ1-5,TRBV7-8,CASSLARVGNQPQHF,TGTGCCAGCAGCTTAGCCAGGGTGGGCAATCAGCCCCAGCATTTT
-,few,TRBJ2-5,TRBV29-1,CSVEGGLQGQYF,TGCAGCGTTGAAGGGGGACTACAGGGCCAGTACTTC
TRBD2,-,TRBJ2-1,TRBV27,CASSIAGDEQFF,TGTGCCAGCAGTATAGCGGGAGATGAGCAGTTCTTC
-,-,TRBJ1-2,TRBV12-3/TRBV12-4,CASSSDGLTNYGYTF,TGTGCCAGCAGCTCGGACGGCCTTACTAACTATGGCTACACCTTC
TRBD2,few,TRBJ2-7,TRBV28,CASTRGGLAGVNSYEQYF,TGTGCCAGCACCCGAGGGGGACTAGCGGGAGTTAACTCCTACGAGCAGTACTTC
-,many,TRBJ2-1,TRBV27,CASSLYGRKGQFF,TGTGCCAGCAGTTTATATGGGCGTAAAGGGCAGTTCTTC
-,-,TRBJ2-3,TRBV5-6,CASSLTVPPPTDTQYF,TGTGCCAGCAGCCTCACAGTGCCCCCGCCCACAGATACGCAGTATTTT
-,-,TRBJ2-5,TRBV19,CASSMAPGPAAETQYF,TGTGCCAGTAGTATGGCTCCGGGACCGGCGGCGGAGACCCAGTACTTC
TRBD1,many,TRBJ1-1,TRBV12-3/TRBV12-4,CASRPDRGPDTEAFF,TGTGCCAGCAGACCAGACAGGGGGCCGGACACTGAAGCTTTCTTT
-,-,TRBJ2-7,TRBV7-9,CASSLDGTHEQYF,TGTGCCAGCAGCTTAGACGGTACCCACGAGCAGTACTTC
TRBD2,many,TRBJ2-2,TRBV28,CASSFSGRDNGELFF,TGTGCCAGCAGTTTTAGCGGGAGGGATAACGGGGAGCTGTTTTTT
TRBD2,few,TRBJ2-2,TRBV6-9,CASSYSSAGGLTGELFF,TGTGCCAGCAGTTATTCATCAGCGGGAGGTCTCACCGGGGAGCTGTTTTTT
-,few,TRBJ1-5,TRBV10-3,CAISESAVNQPQHF,TGTGCCATCAGTGAGTCGGCAGTCAATCAGCCCCAGCATTTT
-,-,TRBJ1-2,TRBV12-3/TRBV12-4,CASSWGIYGYTF,TGTGCCAGCAGCTGGGGGATCTATGGCTACACCTTC
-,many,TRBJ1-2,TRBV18,CASSQNPIYGYTF,TGTGCCAGCTCACAAAACCCCATCTATGGCTACACCTTC
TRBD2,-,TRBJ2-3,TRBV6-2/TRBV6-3,CASSYSRTSGEGTDTQYF,TGTGCCAGCAGTTACTCGAGGACTAGCGGGGAGGGCACAGATACGCAGTATTTT
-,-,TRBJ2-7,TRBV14,CASSPAVLYEQYF,TGTGCCAGCAGCCCTGCGGTACTCTACGAGCAGTACTTC
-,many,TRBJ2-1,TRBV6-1,CASTGTWGVSSYNEQFF,TGTGCCAGCACCGGAACGTGGGGGGTGAGCTCCTACAATGAGCAGTTCTTC
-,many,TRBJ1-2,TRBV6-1,CASSEVGTGNGYTF,TGTGCCAGCAGTGAAGTTGGGACGGGAAATGGCTACACCTTC
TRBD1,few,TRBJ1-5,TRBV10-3,CAISARDRDQPQHF,TGTGCCATCAGTGCCCGGGACAGGGATCAGCCCCAGCATTTT
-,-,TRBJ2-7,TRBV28,CASSLYGAASSYEQYF,TGTGCCAGCAGTTTATACGGGGCAGCTTCTTCCTACGAGCAGTACTTC
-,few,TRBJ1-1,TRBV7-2,CASSLANGMNTEAFF,TGTGCCAGCAGCTTAGCGAACGGAATGAACACTGAAGCTTTCTTT
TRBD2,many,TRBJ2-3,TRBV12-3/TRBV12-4,CASSFAGGRTDTQYF,TGTGCCAGCAGTTTCGCGGGAGGCCGCACAGATACGCAGTATTTT
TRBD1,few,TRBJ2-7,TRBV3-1,CASSQDHRGPREQYF,TGTGCCAGCAGCCAAGATCACAGGGGGCCTCGCGAGCAGTACTTC
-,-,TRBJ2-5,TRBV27,CASSLWAGSFQETQYF,TGTGCCAGCAGTTTATGGGCAGGGTCCTTCCAAGAGACCCAGTACTTC
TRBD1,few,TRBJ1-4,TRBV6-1,CASRTPGQPYEKLFF,TGTGCCAGCAGAACACCGGGACAGCCTTATGAAAAACTGTTTTTT
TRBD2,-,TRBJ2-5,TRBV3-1,CASSRDWGLAGGRETQYF,TGTGCCAGCAGCCGAGATTGGGGACTAGCGGGGGGGAGAGAGACCCAGTACTTC
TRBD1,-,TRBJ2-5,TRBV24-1,CATSDTPDRAKTQYF,TGTGCCACCAGTGATACTCCTGACAGGGCCAAGACCCAGTACTTC
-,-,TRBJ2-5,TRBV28,CASSLAQGEETQYF,TGTGCCAGCAGTTTAGCCCAGGGCGAAGAGACCCAGTACTTC
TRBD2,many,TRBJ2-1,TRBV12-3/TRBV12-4,CASSLLAGAFNEQFF,TGTGCCAGCAGTTTGTTAGCGGGAGCATTCAATGAGCAGTTCTTC